One TCR beta chain is described in this entry. Its target is unknown. Other DNA sequences in the same sample also yield this CDR3. This sample was included in a study of cytomegalovirus exposure and HLA in healthy donors. In the study overall: A later analysis reported the same platform for the 90 to 150 validation repertoires and the roughly 670 first-cohort repertoires. Study-wide findings and caveats: There were a few CMV-associated chains whose specificity for CMV antigens was confirmed in vitro. Cytomegalovirus-associated TCR beta chains were listed, numbering roughly 150. Cytomegalovirus status was reportedly diagnosed by the classifier with high sensitivity and specificity.

Using immunoSEQ multiplex PCR, the repertoire was profiled, and TCRdb retains in-frame clones only, with some absent. This table has roughly 300,000 clones, approximately 90% appearing once. CDR3 size: 13 residues. Trimming cost V 3 bases and J 2 bases, with 8 bases left between them. Germline lookup yields CDR1 MNHEY and CDR2 SMNVEV (reference sequence). Sequenced input: PBMCs. The chain carries TRBV27 and TRBJ2-7; unclear D gene. This clonotype originated in a woman aged 25-40 years in good health and CMV-seropositive. The CDR3 region has the DNA TGTGCCAGCAGTTTGGGGATAGCCTACGAGCAGTACTTC. Its translation: CASSLGIAYEQYF.